Presented here are 18 T cell receptor beta chains from one specimen sequenced in a study of shared T cell receptors in the human thymus. Method: immunoSEQ multiplex PCR; TCRdb's copy keeps in-frame clones and lacks some. The sample holds 650,000 to 950,000 clones, 80% to 90% seen once. These data were likewise used in another study, on human thymus T cells.

Sequences were obtained from thymocytes. These receptors were obtained from a girl less than two years old with a congenital heart defect.

This clone was picked up one time. The rearrangement joins TRBV5-1 to TRBJ2-7; a possible D gene is TRBD2 (5 bases). This CDR3 spans 19 amino acids. Germline V lookup: CDR1 SGHRS, CDR2 YFSETQ. V was clipped by 0 bases and J by 4 bases, with 26 bases between them. Here the CDR3 reads CASSLAGPLISATGYEQYF. The CDR3 nucleotides read TGCGCCAGCAGCTTGGCCGGGCCGCTCATTAGCGCTACGGGTTACGAGCAGTACTTC.

V and J are TRBV29-1 and TRBJ2-5; tentative D call: TRBD2 (5 bases). Trimming took off 3 bases at V and 6 bases at J, with 14 bases between the two ends. CDR3 length equals 13 residues. Per germline, CDR1 SQVTM and CDR2 ANQGSEA. The CDR3 coding sequence is TGCAGCGTTGAGAACTCCCCGGGGAAGACCCAGTACTTC. Protein product: CSVENSPGKTQYF.

This clone was recorded a few times. J is TRBJ2-1 and V is TRBV19, with D perhaps TRBD1 (5 bases). CDR3 length: 17 residues. V was shortened by 5 bases and J by 6 bases, with 23 bases between the two germline ends. Germline V gives CDR1 LNHDA, CDR2 SQIVND (reference sequence). CDR3 sequence: CASSVYSTVFGANEQFF. The CDR3 DNA reads TGTGCCAGTAGTGTATACTCGACAGTCTTCGGTGCCAATGAGCAGTTCTTC.

V usage is TRBV7-2 and J usage is TRBJ1-5; possible D gene TRBD1, 5 bases. V gave up 1 base and J gave up 11 bases, with 18 bases separating them. Germline loops: CDR1 SGHTA, CDR2 FQGNSA. CDR3 length: 15 residues. The CDR3 DNA sequence: TGTGCCAGCAGCTTAGTAGGTGGGGGGTCGGTAGCCCAGCATTTT. Its protein product is CASSLVGGGSVAQHF.

The V and J genes are TRBV25-1 and TRBJ2-7, with D perhaps matching TRBD2 (5 bases). V was pared by 6 bases and J by 6 bases, with 18 bases between. The germline V gene encodes CDR1 MGHDK and CDR2 SYGVNS. The CDR3 runs to 14 residues. CDR3 loop: CASRVRGKSSEQYF. The CDR3 region has the DNA TGTGCCAGCAGGGTTCGGGGAAAAAGCAGCGAGCAGTACTTC.

V is TRBV4-1 and J is TRBJ1-1; the match to TRBD1 covers 7 bases. CDR3 length: 14 amino acids. Germline trimming cut 1 base from V and 5 bases from J; bases unmatched to any gene: 4. Germline V gene data show CDR1 as MGHRA and CDR2 as YSYEKL. CDR3 sequence reads: CASSQVGRGTEAFF. The CDR3 nucleotides read TGCGCCAGCAGCCAAGTAGGCAGGGGGACTGAAGCTTTCTTT.

The chain recombines TRBV29-1 with TRBJ1-1, with a possible D match to TRBD1 (6 bases). V gave up 3 bases and J gave up 2 bases, with 16 bases separating them. The CDR3 sequence is 15 residues long. CDR1 is SQVTM, CDR2 ANQGSEA, per germline. CDR3 DNA: TGCAGCGTTGATGATTTGGGGGCCCGCAACACTGAAGCTTTCTTT. Its translation: CSVDDLGARNTEAFF.

The V and J genes are TRBV4-1 and TRBJ2-4, with 9 bases fitting TRBD1. The CDR3 is 18 amino acids. Trimming cost V 2 bases and J 0 bases; bases outside gene matches: 8. CDR1 MGHRA and CDR2 YSYEKL come from the germline V gene. As DNA, the CDR3 is TGCGCCAGCAGCCAACCGACAGGGGGAAAACTAGCCAAAAACATTCAGTACTTC. Translating it yields CASSQPTGGKLAKNIQYF.

CDR3 loop: CASSQDYPLAGYNEQFF. CDR3 sequence (DNA): TGCGCCAGCAGCCAAGATTATCCGCTAGCGGGTTACAATGAGCAGTTCTTC. This chain connects TRBV4-3 to TRBJ2-1, with 8 bases identical to TRBD2. The CDR3 consists of 17 residues. CDR1 is LGHNA and CDR2 is YSLEER in the germline V gene. Trimming removed 0 bases from V and 4 bases from J; junction bases left unmatched: 8.

This clone was observed a single time. This chain uses TRBV19 with TRBJ2-3, with 9 bases aligning to TRBD2. The CDR3 covers 16 residues. Germline values: CDR1 LNHDA, CDR2 SQIVND (reference sequence). Trimming cost V 5 bases and J 2 bases; bases outside gene matches: 8. Here the CDR3 DNA reads TGTGCCAGTAGTGCACCGGGACTAGCCGTCACAGATACGCAGTATTTT. The encoded protein is CASSAPGLAVTDTQYF.

The V and J genes are TRBV7-8 and TRBJ2-7; 9 bases match TRBD1. Trimming took 6 bases from V and 3 from J; bases not matched to a gene: 9. In germline, CDR1 is SGHVS, CDR2 FQNEAQ. The CDR3 is 15 residues long. CDR3: CASSRGQGGGYEQYF. DNA for the CDR3: TGTGCCAGCAGTCGGGGACAGGGAGGAGGCTACGAGCAGTACTTC.

This clone was detected only a few times. J is TRBJ1-2 and V is TRBV4-3; 10 bases align to TRBD1. V lost 1 base, J lost 7 bases, and 18 bases stayed unmatched. This CDR3 comprises 19 residues. Germline CDR1 reads LGHNA; CDR2 reads YSLEER. The CDR3 sequence is CASSQAVLTQDRGYGGYTF. DNA for the CDR3: TGCGCCAGCAGCCAAGCGGTTCTAACTCAGGACAGGGGGTATGGTGGCTACACCTTC.

This clone was picked up one time. The chain is built from TRBV6-1 and TRBJ1-5, with D possibly TRBD1 on 5 matching bases. Germline V gives CDR1 MNHNS, CDR2 SASEGT. V gave up 5 bases and J gave up 2 bases, with 7 bases separating them. The CDR3 sequence is 13 residues long. The DNA of the CDR3 is TGTGCCAGCAGTAGGGGTGGCAATCAGCCCCAGCATTTT. Translating it yields CASSRGGNQPQHF.

In its sample, this clone was seen a few times. The V and J genes are TRBV9 and TRBJ2-3; TRBD2 agrees at 10 bases. Losses at the gene ends were 1 base for V and 1 base for J; bases not matched to a gene: 12. This CDR3 has 19 amino acids. Germline-derived CDR1 and CDR2 are SGDLS and YYNGEE. CDR3 sequence: CASSVFPGLAKSRTDTQYF. CDR3 DNA: TGTGCCAGCAGCGTATTTCCGGGACTAGCGAAATCACGCACAGATACGCAGTATTTT.

This chain joins TRBV28 and TRBJ1-1; D is unclear. This CDR3 comprises 12 residues. Germline V CDR1 and CDR2: MDHEN, SYDVKM. V was clipped by 4 bases and J by 5 bases, with 8 bases between them. Here the CDR3 DNA reads TGTGCCAGCAGTTCTCCAGGAACTGAAGCTTTCTTT. Protein sequence: CASSSPGTEAFF.

The rearrangement joins TRBV28 to TRBJ2-5; 12 nucleotides line up with TRBD1. The J segment lost 2 bases and the V segment lost 3 bases, leaving 7 bases of the junction unmatched. CDR1 is MDHEN, CDR2 SYDVKM, per germline. The length of the CDR3 is 17 residues. CDR3 in amino acids: CASSFPGQGAPQETQYF. In DNA form, the CDR3 reads TGTGCCAGCAGTTTTCCGGGACAGGGGGCTCCTCAAGAGACCCAGTACTTC.

V usage is TRBV4-1 and J usage is TRBJ2-2; D is possibly TRBD2 (5 bases). Germline-derived CDR1 and CDR2 are MGHRA and YSYEKL. V dropped 5 bases and J dropped 6 bases, with 22 bases sitting between them. CDR3 size: 17 residues. Written as DNA, the CDR3 is TGCGCCAGCAGCGGATGTCGCAAGTGCCGGGATCCCGGGGAGCTGTTTTTT. Translating it yields CASSGCRKCRDPGELFF.

The genes are TRBV9 and TRBJ1-1; TRBD1 is a possible D gene (6 bases). Germline V gene lookup returns CDR1 SGDLS and CDR2 YYNGEE. V was cut by 4 bases and J by 5 bases, with 15 bases left in between. The CDR3 is 14 residues long. DNA for the CDR3: TGTGCCAGCAGCAATTGGGGGCCGGGGACTGAAGCTTTCTTT. It is translated as CASSNWGPGTEAFF.